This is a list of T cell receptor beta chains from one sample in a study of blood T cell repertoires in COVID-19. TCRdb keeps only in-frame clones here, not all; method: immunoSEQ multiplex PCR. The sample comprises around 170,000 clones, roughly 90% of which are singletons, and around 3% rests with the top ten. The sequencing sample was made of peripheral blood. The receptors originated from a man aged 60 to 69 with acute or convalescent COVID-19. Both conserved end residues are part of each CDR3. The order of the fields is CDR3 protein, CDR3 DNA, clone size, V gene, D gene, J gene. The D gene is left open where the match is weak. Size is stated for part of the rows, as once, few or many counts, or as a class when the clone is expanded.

CDR3aa: CAWRTGVFGYTF
CDR3nt: TGTGCCTGGAGGACAGGGGTTTTTGGCTACACCTTC
abundance: once
v_gene: TRBV30
d_gene: TRBD1
j_gene: TRBJ1-2

CDR3aa: CASSGDRATEAFF
CDR3nt: TGCGCCAGCAGCGGGGACAGGGCCACTGAAGCTTTCTTT
abundance: NA
v_gene: TRBV5-1
d_gene: TRBD1
j_gene: TRBJ1-1

CDR3aa: CASSGQGARQYF
CDR3nt: TGTGCCAGCAGTGGACAGGGGGCGCGGCAGTACTTC
abundance: NA
v_gene: TRBV2
d_gene: TRBD1
j_gene: TRBJ2-7

CDR3aa: CASSFSAGTDTQYF
CDR3nt: TGTGCCAGCAGCTTCTCGGCGGGGACAGATACGCAGTATTTT
abundance: few
v_gene: TRBV7-9
d_gene: NA
j_gene: TRBJ2-3

CDR3aa: CASSFTGTGNYGYTF
CDR3nt: TGTGCCAGCAGCTTTACCGGGACAGGGAATTATGGCTACACCTTC
abundance: NA
v_gene: TRBV7-8
d_gene: TRBD1
j_gene: TRBJ1-2

CDR3aa: CASSTGQGHSPLHF
CDR3nt: TGCGCCAGCAGCACGGGACAGGGGCATTCACCCCTCCACTTT
abundance: NA
v_gene: TRBV5-1
d_gene: TRBD1
j_gene: TRBJ1-6

CDR3aa: CASRRTGPNYGYTF
CDR3nt: TGTGCCAGCAGGAGGACAGGTCCCAACTATGGCTACACCTTC
abundance: NA
v_gene: TRBV6-6
d_gene: TRBD1
j_gene: TRBJ1-2

CDR3aa: CASTRGGPTDTQYF
CDR3nt: TGTGCCAGTACCCGGGGGGGGCCTACAGATACGCAGTATTTT
abundance: NA
v_gene: TRBV19
d_gene: TRBD2
j_gene: TRBJ2-3

CDR3aa: CASSTGTALDNSPLHF
CDR3nt: TGTGCCAGCAGCACCGGGACAGCTTTGGATAATTCACCCCTCCACTTT
abundance: NA
v_gene: TRBV5-5
d_gene: TRBD1
j_gene: TRBJ1-6

CDR3aa: CASSQERGYYEQYF
CDR3nt: TGTGCCAGCAGCCAAGAAAGGGGATACTACGAGCAGTACTTC
abundance: NA
v_gene: TRBV4-2
d_gene: NA
j_gene: TRBJ2-7

CDR3aa: CASSLQGGNEKLFF
CDR3nt: TGTGCCAGCAGCCTACAGGGTGGTAATGAAAAACTGTTTTTT
abundance: NA
v_gene: TRBV5-4
d_gene: NA
j_gene: TRBJ1-4

CDR3aa: CASSLVVGGSETQYF
CDR3nt: TGCGCCAGCAGCTTGGTAGTAGGCGGGTCTGAGACCCAGTACTTC
abundance: few
v_gene: TRBV5-1
d_gene: NA
j_gene: TRBJ2-5

CDR3aa: CATSDPWRGGADTQYF
CDR3nt: TGTGCCACCAGTGACCCTTGGAGGGGGGGCGCAGATACGCAGTATTTT
abundance: NA
v_gene: TRBV24-1
d_gene: NA
j_gene: TRBJ2-3

CDR3aa: CASSQVSREEQYF
CDR3nt: TGTGCCAGCAGCCAAGTGTCCAGGGAAGAGCAGTACTTC
abundance: NA
v_gene: TRBV3-1/TRBV3-2
d_gene: NA
j_gene: TRBJ2-7

CDR3aa: CASTLTSGGKYTPTDTQYF
CDR3nt: TGTGCCAGCACCCTGACTAGCGGGGGTAAATATACCCCCACAGATACGCAGTATTTT
abundance: NA
v_gene: TRBV2
d_gene: TRBD2
j_gene: TRBJ2-3

CDR3aa: CASSIIGTGAVEQYF
CDR3nt: TGTGCCAGTAGTATAATAGGGACAGGGGCGGTTGAGCAGTACTTC
abundance: NA
v_gene: TRBV19
d_gene: TRBD1
j_gene: TRBJ2-7

CDR3aa: CASSDSYGNTGELFF
CDR3nt: TGTGCCAGCAGTGATTCTTACGGGAACACCGGGGAGCTGTTTTTT
abundance: NA
v_gene: TRBV6-1
d_gene: NA
j_gene: TRBJ2-2

CDR3aa: CASSYSHTRNQPQHF
CDR3nt: TGTGCCAGCAGTTACTCGCATACACGTAATCAGCCCCAGCATTTT
abundance: NA
v_gene: TRBV6-5
d_gene: NA
j_gene: TRBJ1-5

CDR3aa: CASSLRRGNSPLHF
CDR3nt: TGTGCCAGCAGCCTGCGACGGGGAAATTCACCCCTCCACTTT
abundance: NA
v_gene: TRBV7-3
d_gene: NA
j_gene: TRBJ1-6

CDR3aa: CASSLPLAGGEQFF
CDR3nt: TGTGCCAGCAGCTTGCCCCTAGCGGGTGGTGAGCAGTTCTTC
abundance: NA
v_gene: TRBV5-4
d_gene: TRBD2
j_gene: TRBJ2-1

CDR3aa: CASSQNTGELFF
CDR3nt: TGTGCCAGCAGCCAGAACACCGGGGAGCTGTTTTTT
abundance: once
v_gene: TRBV12-3/TRBV12-4
d_gene: NA
j_gene: TRBJ2-2

CDR3aa: CASSPPVPGGYTF
CDR3nt: TGTGCCAGCTCACCACCGGTCCCGGGTGGCTACACCTTC
abundance: NA
v_gene: TRBV18
d_gene: NA
j_gene: TRBJ1-2

CDR3aa: CASSLPANTGELFF
CDR3nt: TGCGCCAGCAGCCTCCCAGCGAACACCGGGGAGCTGTTTTTT
abundance: few
v_gene: TRBV4-1
d_gene: NA
j_gene: TRBJ2-2

CDR3aa: CASSYGWGDTDTQYF
CDR3nt: TGTGCCAGCAGTTACGGCTGGGGGGACACAGATACGCAGTATTTT
abundance: NA
v_gene: TRBV6-5
d_gene: NA
j_gene: TRBJ2-3

CDR3aa: CASSYRTSGGNNEQFF
CDR3nt: TGTGCCAGCAGTTACCGGACTAGCGGGGGAAACAATGAGCAGTTCTTC
abundance: NA
v_gene: TRBV6-2/TRBV6-3
d_gene: TRBD2
j_gene: TRBJ2-1

CDR3aa: CASRNEQFF
CDR3nt: TGTGCCAGCCGGAATGAGCAGTTCTTC
abundance: once
v_gene: TRBV5-8
d_gene: NA
j_gene: TRBJ2-1

CDR3aa: CASSLAGTTDTQYF
CDR3nt: TGTGCCAGCAGTCTAGCGGGGACTACAGATACGCAGTATTTT
abundance: NA
v_gene: TRBV6-5
d_gene: TRBD2
j_gene: TRBJ2-3

CDR3aa: CASSIDTASGDTQYF
CDR3nt: TGTGCCAGTAGTATAGATACGGCTAGCGGAGATACGCAGTATTTT
abundance: once
v_gene: TRBV19
d_gene: TRBD2
j_gene: TRBJ2-3

CDR3aa: CASSSGGTGANEQFF
CDR3nt: TGTGCCAGCAGCTCGGGCGGGACAGGTGCGAATGAGCAGTTCTTC
abundance: NA
v_gene: TRBV5-5
d_gene: TRBD1
j_gene: TRBJ2-1

CDR3aa: CASSLETPGERQPQHF
CDR3nt: TGTGCCAGCAGCTTAGAGACGCCAGGGGAACGTCAGCCCCAGCATTTT
abundance: NA
v_gene: TRBV7-2
d_gene: NA
j_gene: TRBJ1-5

CDR3aa: CAISGVAGRGTDTQYF
CDR3nt: TGTGCCATCAGTGGTGTGGCAGGGCGAGGCACAGATACGCAGTATTTT
abundance: NA
v_gene: TRBV10-3
d_gene: NA
j_gene: TRBJ2-3

CDR3aa: CASSKSGTGSYNEQFF
CDR3nt: TGTGCCAGCAGCAAGTCCGGGACAGGGTCCTACAATGAGCAGTTCTTC
abundance: NA
v_gene: TRBV7-6
d_gene: TRBD1
j_gene: TRBJ2-1

CDR3aa: CASSIHVWRDSYLAKNIQYF
CDR3nt: TGTGCCAGTAGTATACACGTATGGAGGGATTCCTATTTAGCCAAAAACATTCAGTACTTC
abundance: NA
v_gene: TRBV19
d_gene: NA
j_gene: TRBJ2-4

CDR3aa: CASPDRDRNIQYF
CDR3nt: TGTGCCAGCCCAGACAGGGATCGAAACATTCAGTACTTC
abundance: NA
v_gene: TRBV19
d_gene: TRBD1
j_gene: TRBJ2-4

CDR3aa: CASSSGTGAYGYTF
CDR3nt: TGTGCCAGCAGTTCCGGGACAGGGGCCTATGGCTACACCTTC
abundance: NA
v_gene: TRBV27
d_gene: TRBD1
j_gene: TRBJ1-2